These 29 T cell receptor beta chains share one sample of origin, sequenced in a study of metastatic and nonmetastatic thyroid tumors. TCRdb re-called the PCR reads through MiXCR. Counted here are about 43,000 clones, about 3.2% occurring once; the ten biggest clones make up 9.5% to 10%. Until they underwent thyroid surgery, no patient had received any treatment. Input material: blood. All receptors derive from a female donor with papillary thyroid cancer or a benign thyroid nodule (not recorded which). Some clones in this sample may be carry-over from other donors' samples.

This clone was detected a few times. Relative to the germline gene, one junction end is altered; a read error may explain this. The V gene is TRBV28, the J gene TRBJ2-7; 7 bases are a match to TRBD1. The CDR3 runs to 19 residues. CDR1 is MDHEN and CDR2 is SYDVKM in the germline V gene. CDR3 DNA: TGTGCCAGCATTTTAATACTCAGGGGGAAAGGAATCCTCAACTACGAGCAGTACTTC. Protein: CASILILRGKGILNYEQYF.

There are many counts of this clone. This CDR3 is CSAAGQASSYEQYF. For the CDR3, the DNA is TGCAGTGCCGCGGGACAGGCGAGCTCCTACGAGCAGTACTTC. The chain employs TRBV20-1 and TRBJ2-7; 8 nucleotides align to TRBD1. The CDR3 is made up of 14 amino acids. Looked up from germline, CDR1 is DFQATT and CDR2 is SNEGSKA (reference sequence). The J segment lost 0 bases and the V segment lost 6 bases, leaving 7 bases of the junction unmatched.

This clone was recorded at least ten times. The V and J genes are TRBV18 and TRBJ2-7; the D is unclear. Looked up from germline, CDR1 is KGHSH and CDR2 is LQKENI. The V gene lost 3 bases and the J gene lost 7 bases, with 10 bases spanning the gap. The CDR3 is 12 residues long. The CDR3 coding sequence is TGTGCCAGCTCACCCACCCTTGGGGAGCAGTACTTC. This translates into CASSPTLGEQYF.

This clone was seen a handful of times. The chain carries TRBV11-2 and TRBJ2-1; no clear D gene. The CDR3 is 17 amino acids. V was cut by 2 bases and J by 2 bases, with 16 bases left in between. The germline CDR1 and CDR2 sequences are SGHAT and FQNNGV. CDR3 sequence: CASSLLYTKTAYNEQFF. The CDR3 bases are TGTGCCAGCAGCTTACTCTACACCAAGACGGCCTACAATGAGCAGTTCTTC.

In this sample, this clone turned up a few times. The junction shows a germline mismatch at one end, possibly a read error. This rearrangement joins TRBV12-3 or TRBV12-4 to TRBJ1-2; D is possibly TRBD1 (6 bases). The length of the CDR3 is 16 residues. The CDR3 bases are TGTGCCAACAGTTCACCCCCTTGGGGGGGCAAATATGGCTACACCTTC. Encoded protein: CANSSPPWGGKYGYTF.

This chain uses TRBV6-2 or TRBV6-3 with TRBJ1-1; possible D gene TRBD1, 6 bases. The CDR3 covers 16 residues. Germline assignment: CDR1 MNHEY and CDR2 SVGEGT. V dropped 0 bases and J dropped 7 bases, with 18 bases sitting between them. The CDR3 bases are TGTGCCAGCAGTTACTCCCCAGGGGAGGCTAGATTTGAAGCTTTCTTT. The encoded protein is CASSYSPGEARFEAFF.

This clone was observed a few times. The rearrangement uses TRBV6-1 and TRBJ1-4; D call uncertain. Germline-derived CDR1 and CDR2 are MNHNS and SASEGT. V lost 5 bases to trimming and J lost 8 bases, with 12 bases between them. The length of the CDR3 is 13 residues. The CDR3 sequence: CASSRRVGEKLFF. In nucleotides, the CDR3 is TGTGCCAGCAGTCGCCGGGTAGGGGAAAAACTGTTTTTT.

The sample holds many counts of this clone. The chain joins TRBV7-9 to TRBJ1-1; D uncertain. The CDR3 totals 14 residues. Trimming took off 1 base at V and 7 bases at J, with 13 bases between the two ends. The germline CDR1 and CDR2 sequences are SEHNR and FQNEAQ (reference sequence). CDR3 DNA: TGTGCCAGCAGCTTAGAGTTTCCGGGAGGTGAAGCTTTCTTT. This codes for CASSLEFPGGEAFF.

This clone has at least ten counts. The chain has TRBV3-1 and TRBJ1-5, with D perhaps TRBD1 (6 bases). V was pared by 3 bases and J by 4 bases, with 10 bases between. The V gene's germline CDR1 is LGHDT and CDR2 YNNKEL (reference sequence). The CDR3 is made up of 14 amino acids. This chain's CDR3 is CASSQGTHNQPQHF. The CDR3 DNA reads TGTGCCAGCAGCCAGGGGACACATAATCAGCCCCAGCATTTT.

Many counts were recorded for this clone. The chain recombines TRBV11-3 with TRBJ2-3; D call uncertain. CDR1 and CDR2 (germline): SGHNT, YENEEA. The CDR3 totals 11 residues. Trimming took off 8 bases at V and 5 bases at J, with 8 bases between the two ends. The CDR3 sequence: CASGVGDTQYF. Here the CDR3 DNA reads TGTGCCAGCGGGGTAGGAGATACGCAGTATTTT.

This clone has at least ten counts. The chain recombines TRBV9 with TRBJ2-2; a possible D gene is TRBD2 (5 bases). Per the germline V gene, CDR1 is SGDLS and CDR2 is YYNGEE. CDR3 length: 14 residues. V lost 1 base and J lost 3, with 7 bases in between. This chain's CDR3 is CASSVSGYTGELFF. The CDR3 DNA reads TGTGCCAGCAGCGTAAGCGGTTACACCGGGGAGCTGTTTTTT.

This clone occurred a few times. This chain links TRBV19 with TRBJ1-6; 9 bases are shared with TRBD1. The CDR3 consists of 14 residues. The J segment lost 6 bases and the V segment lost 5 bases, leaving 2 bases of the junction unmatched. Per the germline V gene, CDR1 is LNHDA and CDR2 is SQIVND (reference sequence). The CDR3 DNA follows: TGTGCCAGTAGTCGGGACAGGGTTAATTCACCCCTCCACTTT. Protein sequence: CASSRDRVNSPLHF.

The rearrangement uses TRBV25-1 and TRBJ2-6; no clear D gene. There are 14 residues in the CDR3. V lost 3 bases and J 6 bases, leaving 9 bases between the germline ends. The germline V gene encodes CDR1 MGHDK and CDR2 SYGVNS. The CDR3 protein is CASSDVAVANVLTF. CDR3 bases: TGTGCCAGCAGTGATGTGGCCGTGGCCAACGTCCTGACTTTC.

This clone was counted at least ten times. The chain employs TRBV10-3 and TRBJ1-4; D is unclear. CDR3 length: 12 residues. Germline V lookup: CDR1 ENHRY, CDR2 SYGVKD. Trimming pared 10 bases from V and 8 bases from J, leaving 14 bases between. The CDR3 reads CATREGEEKLFF. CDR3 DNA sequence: TGTGCCACCCGGGAGGGAGAAGAAAAACTGTTTTTT.

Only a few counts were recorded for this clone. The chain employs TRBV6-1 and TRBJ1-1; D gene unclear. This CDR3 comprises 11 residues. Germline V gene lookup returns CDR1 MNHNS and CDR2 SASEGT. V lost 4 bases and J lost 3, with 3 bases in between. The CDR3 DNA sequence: TGTGCCAGCAGTGGACACACTGAAGCTTTCTTT. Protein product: CASSGHTEAFF.

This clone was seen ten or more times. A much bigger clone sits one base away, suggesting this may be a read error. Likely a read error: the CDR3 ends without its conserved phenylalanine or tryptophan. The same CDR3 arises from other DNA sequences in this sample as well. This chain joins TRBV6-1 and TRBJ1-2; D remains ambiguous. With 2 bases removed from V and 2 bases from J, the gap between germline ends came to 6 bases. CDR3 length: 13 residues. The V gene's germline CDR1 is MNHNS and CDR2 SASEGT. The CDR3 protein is CASSERMNYGYTL. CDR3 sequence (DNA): TGTGCCAGCAGTGAAAGAATGAACTATGGCTACACCCTC.

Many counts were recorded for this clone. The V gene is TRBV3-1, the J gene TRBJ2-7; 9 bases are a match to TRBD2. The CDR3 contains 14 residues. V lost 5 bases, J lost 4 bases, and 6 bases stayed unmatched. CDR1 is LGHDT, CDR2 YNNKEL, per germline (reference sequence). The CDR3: CASSIAGESYEQYF. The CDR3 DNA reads TGTGCCAGCAGCATAGCGGGAGAGTCGTACGAGCAGTACTTC.

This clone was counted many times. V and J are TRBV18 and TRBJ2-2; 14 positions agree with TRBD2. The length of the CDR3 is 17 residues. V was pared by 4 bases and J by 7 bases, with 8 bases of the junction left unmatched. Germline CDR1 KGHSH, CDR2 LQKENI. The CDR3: CASSQTGTSGSIGELFF. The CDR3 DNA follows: TGTGCCAGCTCACAGACCGGGACTAGCGGGAGTATCGGGGAGCTGTTTTTT.

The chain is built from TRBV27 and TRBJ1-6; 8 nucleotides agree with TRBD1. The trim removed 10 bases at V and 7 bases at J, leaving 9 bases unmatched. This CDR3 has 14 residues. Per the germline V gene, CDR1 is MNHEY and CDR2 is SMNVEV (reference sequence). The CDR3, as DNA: TGTGCCACCCGAGGCGGGACAGGCAATTCACCCCTCCACTTT. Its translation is CATRGGTGNSPLHF.

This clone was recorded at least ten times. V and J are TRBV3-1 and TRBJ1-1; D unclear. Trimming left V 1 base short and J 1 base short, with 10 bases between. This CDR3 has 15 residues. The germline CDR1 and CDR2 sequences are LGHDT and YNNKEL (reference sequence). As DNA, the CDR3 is TGTGCCAGCAGCCAAGTGGTAGGATCGAACACTGAAGCTTTCTTT. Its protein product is CASSQVVGSNTEAFF.

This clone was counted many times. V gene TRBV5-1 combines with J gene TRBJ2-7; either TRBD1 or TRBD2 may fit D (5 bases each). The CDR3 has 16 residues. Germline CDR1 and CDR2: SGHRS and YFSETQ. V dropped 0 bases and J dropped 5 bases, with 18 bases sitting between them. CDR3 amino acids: CASSLAGAGRVDEQYF. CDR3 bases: TGCGCCAGCAGCTTGGCCGGGGCAGGGCGGGTGGACGAGCAGTACTTC.

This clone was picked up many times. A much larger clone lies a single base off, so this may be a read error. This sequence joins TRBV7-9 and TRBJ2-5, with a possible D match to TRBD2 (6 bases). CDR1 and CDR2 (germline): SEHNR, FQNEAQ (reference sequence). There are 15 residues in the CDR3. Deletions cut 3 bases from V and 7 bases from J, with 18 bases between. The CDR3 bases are TGTGCCAGCAGCTTGGAGGGAGTGAATGGTCGGACCCAGTACTTC. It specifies CASSLEGVNGRTQYF.

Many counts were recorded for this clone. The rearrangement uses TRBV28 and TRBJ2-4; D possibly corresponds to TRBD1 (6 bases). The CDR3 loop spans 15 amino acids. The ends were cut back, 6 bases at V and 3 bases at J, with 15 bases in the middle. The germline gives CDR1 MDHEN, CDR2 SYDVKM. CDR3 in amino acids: CASSVAGVGKNIQYF. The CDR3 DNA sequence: TGTGCCAGCAGCGTCGCAGGGGTGGGCAAAAACATTCAGTACTTC.

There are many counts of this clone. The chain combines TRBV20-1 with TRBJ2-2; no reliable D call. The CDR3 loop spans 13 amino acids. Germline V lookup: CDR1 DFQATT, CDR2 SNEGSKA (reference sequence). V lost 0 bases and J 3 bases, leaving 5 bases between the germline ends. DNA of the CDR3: TGCAGTGCTAGAGATGGGCACACCGGGGAGCTGTTTTTT. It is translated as CSARDGHTGELFF.

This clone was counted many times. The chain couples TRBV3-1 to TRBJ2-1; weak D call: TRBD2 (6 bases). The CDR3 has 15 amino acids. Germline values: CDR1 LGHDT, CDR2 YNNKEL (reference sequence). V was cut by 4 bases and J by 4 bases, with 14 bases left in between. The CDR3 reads CASSPQRVLYNEQFF. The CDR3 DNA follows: TGTGCCAGCAGCCCTCAGCGGGTCCTTTACAATGAGCAGTTCTTC.

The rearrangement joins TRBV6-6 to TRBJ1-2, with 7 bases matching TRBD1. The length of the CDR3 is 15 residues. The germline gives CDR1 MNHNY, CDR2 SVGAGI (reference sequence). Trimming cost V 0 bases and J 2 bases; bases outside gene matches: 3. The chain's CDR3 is CASSYSSGQNYGYTF. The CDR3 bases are TGTGCCAGCAGTTACTCATCGGGACAGAACTATGGCTACACCTTC.

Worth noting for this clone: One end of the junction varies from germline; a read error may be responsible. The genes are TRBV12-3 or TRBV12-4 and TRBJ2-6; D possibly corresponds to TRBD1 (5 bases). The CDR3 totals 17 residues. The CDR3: CASRRYIFGSGANVLTF. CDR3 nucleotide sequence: TGTGCCAGCAGGCGGTACATTTTTGGATCTGGGGCTAACGTCCTGACTTTC.

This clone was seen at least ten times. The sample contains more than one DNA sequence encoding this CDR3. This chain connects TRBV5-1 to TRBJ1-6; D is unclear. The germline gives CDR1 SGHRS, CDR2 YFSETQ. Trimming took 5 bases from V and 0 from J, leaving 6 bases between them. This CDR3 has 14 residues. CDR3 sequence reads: CASSSSSYNSPLHF. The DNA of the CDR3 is TGCGCCAGCAGTTCCAGCTCCTATAATTCACCCCTCCACTTT.

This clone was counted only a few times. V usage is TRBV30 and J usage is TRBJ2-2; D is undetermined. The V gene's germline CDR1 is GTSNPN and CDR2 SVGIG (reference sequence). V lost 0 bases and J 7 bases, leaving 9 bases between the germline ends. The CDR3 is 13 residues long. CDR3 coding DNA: TGTGCCTGGAGTGTAAAGTTATTCGGGGAGCTGTTTTTT. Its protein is CAWSVKLFGELFF.